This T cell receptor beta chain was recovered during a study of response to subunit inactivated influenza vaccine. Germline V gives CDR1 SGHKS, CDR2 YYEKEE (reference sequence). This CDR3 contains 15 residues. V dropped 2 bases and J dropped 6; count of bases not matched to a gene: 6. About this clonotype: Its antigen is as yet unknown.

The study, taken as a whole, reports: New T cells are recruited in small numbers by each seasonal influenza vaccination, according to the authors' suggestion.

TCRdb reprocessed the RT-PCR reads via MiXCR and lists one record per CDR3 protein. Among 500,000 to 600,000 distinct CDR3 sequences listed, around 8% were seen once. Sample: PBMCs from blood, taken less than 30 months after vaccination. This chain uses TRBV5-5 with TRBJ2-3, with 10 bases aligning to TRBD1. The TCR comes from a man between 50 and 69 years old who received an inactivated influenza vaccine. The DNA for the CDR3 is TGTGCCAGCAGCTTCCCGACAGGGGGCGTGGATACGCAGTATTTT. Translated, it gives CASSFPTGGVDTQYF.